Below, 22 T cell receptor beta chains from the same sample are listed, as sequenced in a study of Ad26.COV2.S vaccination and SARS-CoV-2 variants. Treatment denoted: roughly 19 received Ad26.COV2.S at low or high dose, single or two shots; about 5 received placebo; per-sample allocation not given. It was on day 63 after the first vaccine or placebo injection that samples were taken. Assay used: immunoSEQ multiplex PCR; TCRdb lists only in-frame clones, some missing. The table includes hundreds of thousands of clones, roughly 89% detected once. The source material was peripheral blood, sampled in a trial of Ad26.COV2.S vaccine versus placebo. These receptors originate from a person between 18 and 59 years old who received the Ad26.COV2.S COVID-19 vaccine or a placebo.

The chain combines TRBV5-1 with TRBJ1-2; 7 nucleotides line up with TRBD1. The CDR3 is 15 amino acids. V lost 3 bases and J lost 4; bases outside the gene matches: 9. Germline loops: CDR1 SGHRS, CDR2 YFSETQ. The CDR3 bases are TGCGCCAGCAGCTCAGGACAGGCCTTGTTCTATGGCTACACCTTC. This sequence encodes CASSSGQALFYGYTF.

The gene calls are TRBV6-1 and TRBJ1-2; TRBD1 might be the D (5 bases). Germline loops: CDR1 MNHNS, CDR2 SASEGT. V lost 3 bases and J lost 1, with 9 bases in between. The CDR3 length is 14 residues. CDR3 protein: CASSDAGDNYGYTF. CDR3 DNA: TGTGCCAGCAGTGACGCGGGGGATAACTATGGCTACACCTTC.

The V gene is TRBV13, the J gene TRBJ1-3; possible D gene TRBD1, 6 bases. The CDR3 runs 16 residues. Germline CDR1 and CDR2: PRHDT and FYEKMQ (reference sequence). Trimming left V 0 bases short and J 3 bases short, with 12 bases between. The CDR3 region has the DNA TGTGCCAGCAGCTTAGGCCCAGGGGAAGGTGGAAACACCATATATTTT. It translates to CASSLGPGEGGNTIYF.

The V and J genes are TRBV7-2 and TRBJ2-5, with D uncertain. Germline CDR1 SGHTA, CDR2 FQGNSA. The V end lost 3 bases, the J end lost 3 bases, and 11 bases lay between the germline ends. The CDR3 runs 14 residues. CDR3 sequence: CASSFRAEKETQYF. The CDR3 DNA sequence: TGTGCCAGCAGCTTCAGAGCCGAGAAAGAGACCCAGTACTTC.

J is TRBJ2-1 and V is TRBV18; 11 nucleotides line up with TRBD1. This CDR3 has 16 amino acids. CDR1 is KGHSH and CDR2 is LQKENI in the germline V gene. V shed 4 bases, J shed 4 bases, and the junction held 6 bases outside the gene matches. The CDR3 bases are TGTGCCAGCTCACGACGGACAGGGGGCGGATACAATGAGCAGTTCTTC. It is translated as CASSRRTGGGYNEQFF.

The chain has TRBV5-1 and TRBJ2-3, with 7 bases matching TRBD1. Germline values: CDR1 SGHRS, CDR2 YFSETQ. V lost 2 bases and J lost 4; bases outside the gene matches: 4. The CDR3 loop spans 14 amino acids. The CDR3 DNA reads TGCGCCAGCAGCTTAGACAGGGTGCCAGATACGCAGTATTTT. It translates to CASSLDRVPDTQYF.

The chain recombines TRBV3-1 (or the pseudogene TRBV3-2) with TRBJ2-4; a possible D gene is TRBD2 (5 bases). Trimming took off 2 bases at V and 3 bases at J, with 11 bases between the two ends. Germline-derived CDR1 and CDR2 are LGHDT and YNNKEL (reference sequence). This CDR3 contains 15 residues. The CDR3 is CASSQINGGKNIQYF. In DNA, the CDR3 is TGTGCCAGCAGCCAAATAAACGGAGGCAAAAACATTCAGTACTTC.

This rearrangement joins TRBV2 to TRBJ1-4; 9 nucleotides align to TRBD1. The CDR3 length is 18 residues. The germline CDR1 and CDR2 sequences are SNHLY and FYNNEI. The J segment lost 2 bases and the V segment lost 3 bases, leaving 10 bases of the junction unmatched. CDR3 in amino acids: CASSERDREGSTNEKLFF. The CDR3 region has the DNA TGTGCCAGCAGTGAGCGGGACAGGGAAGGATCTACTAATGAAAAACTGTTTTTT.

The chain joins TRBV10-3 to TRBJ2-4; a weak D match, TRBD1 (5 bases). Between the trimmed V and J ends, which lost 0 bases and 2 bases, there was a span of 11 bases. Per germline, CDR1 ENHRY and CDR2 SYGVKD. The CDR3 consists of 16 residues. CDR3 in amino acids: CAISESSGLSKNIQYF. CDR3 DNA: TGTGCCATCAGTGAGTCGTCAGGGCTATCCAAAAACATTCAGTACTTC.

As regards this clone: The junction departs from germline at one end; a sequencing error may be responsible. The CDR3 DNA reads TGTGCCAGCAGCTTAGCCCCAGACGGGGGGGAATTCCGATTT. As protein: CASSLAPDGGEFRF. The gene calls are TRBV7-2 and TRBJ2-2, with 8 positions matching TRBD2. This CDR3 is 14 amino acids long. Germline V CDR1 and CDR2: SGHTA, FQGNSA.

J is TRBJ2-5 and V is TRBV2, with a weak D call TRBD1 (6 bases). Trimming removed 2 bases at V and 5 bases at J, with 15 bases between. Germline CDR1 and CDR2: SNHLY and FYNNEI. The CDR3 is 15 residues long. The DNA for the CDR3 is TGTGCCAGCAGTGAAAACTCCGAAAGGGGGGAGACCCAGTACTTC. Translated: CASSENSERGETQYF.

As regards this clone: This same CDR3 is encoded by further DNA sequences in the sample. The chain employs TRBV5-5 and TRBJ2-1; TRBD2 aligns across 10 bases. Germline CDR1 is SGHKS and CDR2 is YYEKEE (reference sequence). The CDR3 consists of 15 residues. J lost 0 bases, V lost 3 bases, and 0 bases had no gene match. The chain's CDR3 is CASSSSGSSYNEQFF. The CDR3 DNA reads as TGTGCCAGCAGCTCTAGCGGGAGCTCCTACAATGAGCAGTTCTTC.

The CDR3 region is CASSNRPSSYEQYF. Written as DNA, the CDR3 is TGTGCCAGTAGCAACAGACCGAGCTCCTACGAGCAGTACTTC. The V gene is TRBV19, the J gene TRBJ2-7; D ambiguous. V lost 6 bases to trimming and J lost 0 bases, with 12 bases between them. CDR3 length: 14 residues. Germline-derived CDR1 and CDR2 are LNHDA and SQIVND (reference sequence).

This chain uses TRBV28 with TRBJ2-1; 7 bases map to TRBD2. This CDR3 has 15 residues. CDR1 MDHEN and CDR2 SYDVKM come from the germline V gene. With 5 bases clipped from V and 8 bases from J, the junction kept 12 bases outside the gene matches. The CDR3 region has the DNA TGTGCCAGCAGTCCCGCGGGGGAGGTATCCTATGAGCAGTTCTTC. Amino acid sequence: CASSPAGEVSYEQFF.

This rearrangement joins TRBV2 to TRBJ1-2; possible D gene TRBD1, 6 bases. Germline loops: CDR1 SNHLY, CDR2 FYNNEI. The CDR3 extends over 16 amino acids. V lost 8 bases, J lost 1 base, and 20 bases lay in between. CDR3 nucleotides: TGTGCCAGCTCGATTCAACGGACAGCGCTTAACTATGGCTACACCTTC. Translating it yields CASSIQRTALNYGYTF.

This chain links TRBV4-2 with TRBJ2-1; D is tentatively TRBD1 or TRBD2 (5 bases each). CDR1 and CDR2 (germline): LGHNA, YNFKEQ. This CDR3 comprises 17 residues. V lost 4 bases and J 8 bases, leaving 24 bases between the germline ends. The CDR3 spells CASSPVMGRIPTHEQFF. As DNA, the CDR3 is TGTGCCAGCAGCCCCGTTATGGGACGGATCCCCACCCATGAGCAGTTCTTC.

The CDR3 sequence: CASSSRGGFGELFF. The DNA of the CDR3 is TGCGCCAGCAGCTCCAGGGGGGGGTTCGGGGAGCTGTTTTTT. This chain links TRBV5-1 with TRBJ2-2; the D gene could be TRBD1 or TRBD2 (7 bases each). Germline-derived CDR1 and CDR2 are SGHRS and YFSETQ. CDR3 length: 14 residues. The V end lost 3 bases, the J end lost 7 bases, and 13 bases lay between the germline ends.

The V gene is TRBV27, the J gene TRBJ2-3, with 7 bases that match TRBD1. The trim removed 2 bases at V and 2 bases at J, leaving 4 bases unmatched. Per germline, CDR1 MNHEY and CDR2 SMNVEV (reference sequence). The CDR3 length is 15 residues. The CDR3 bases are TGTGCCAGCAGTTTAAGACAGGGAATCACAGATACGCAGTATTTT. Protein product: CASSLRQGITDTQYF.

The V gene is TRBV6-4, the J gene TRBJ2-3, with 7 bases aligning to TRBD2. The CDR3 is made up of 14 amino acids. The trim removed 6 bases at V and 2 bases at J, leaving 5 bases unmatched. Germline CDR1 and CDR2: MRHNA and SNTAGT. CDR3 in amino acids: CASRGEGDTDTQYF. Here the CDR3 DNA reads TGTGCCAGCAGGGGGGAGGGAGACACAGATACGCAGTATTTT.

This chain joins TRBV6-5 and TRBJ1-6; D ambiguous. CDR1 and CDR2 (germline): MNHEY, SVGAGI. The V end was cut by 4 bases, the J end by 7 bases, with 14 bases between. This CDR3 is built from 15 residues. The CDR3 region has the DNA TGTGCCAGCAGTTGGGAGGGCCCTCAGAATTCACCCCTCCACTTT. This translates into CASSWEGPQNSPLHF.

This chain uses TRBV21-1 with TRBJ1-1. TRBV21-1 is an annotated pseudogene. The length of the CDR3 is 14 residues. CDR3 bases: TGTGCCAGCAGCAAAATTGAAGAGAACACTGAAGCTTTCTTT. It yields the protein CASSKIEENTEAFF.

The V and J genes are TRBV9 and TRBJ1-3; D remains unclear. The CDR3 loop spans 12 amino acids. Germline V gives CDR1 SGDLS, CDR2 YYNGEE. Between the trimmed V and J ends, which lost 3 bases and 9 bases, there was a span of 10 bases. CDR3: CASSASEGTIYF. The DNA of the CDR3 is TGTGCCAGCAGCGCGTCGGAGGGCACCATATATTTT.